The text below deals with one T cell receptor (beta chain). The data belong to a study of T cell changes during pregnancy in multiple sclerosis. The assay was immunoSEQ multiplex PCR, and TCRdb's table has in-frame clones only and misses some. The repertoire consists of about 44,000 clones, with about 95% occurring once and the leading ten covering roughly 0.9%. Trimming took 3 bases from V and 0 from J; bases not matched to a gene: 7. From germline, CDR1 is MDHEN and CDR2 SYDVKM. The CDR3 spans 16 residues. The sequence derives from a female donor with multiple sclerosis, enrolled in a pregnancy study. Sequences were derived from peripheral blood, sampled in the second trimester of pregnancy. The genes are TRBV28 and TRBJ2-7, with 8 bases aligning to TRBD2. The CDR3 sequence: CASSFRSGSNSYEQYF. For the CDR3, the DNA is TGTGCCAGCAGTTTCAGAAGCGGGAGCAACTCCTACGAGCAGTACTTC.